This entry lists 20 T cell receptor beta chains sequenced from one sample in a study of blood T cell repertoires in COVID-19. Clones were read by immunoSEQ multiplex PCR, and TCRdb kept only the in-frame ones, dropping some. The table includes some 38,000 clones, around 90% detected once. What was sequenced was peripheral blood. Receptor source: a man aged 55 to 70 with active or convalescent COVID-19.

The chain employs TRBV6-4 and TRBJ2-3, with TRBD1 matching 7 bases. Germline assignment: CDR1 MRHNA and CDR2 SNTAGT. The length of the CDR3 is 16 residues. The V segment lost 0 bases and the J segment 4 bases; nucleotides outside the gene matches: 7. The CDR3 sequence is CASSDSEGDSPDTQYF. CDR3 coding DNA: TGTGCCAGCAGTGACTCGGAAGGGGACAGCCCAGATACGCAGTATTTT.

The rearrangement joins TRBV7-8 to TRBJ2-1; the D is unclear. The CDR3 sequence is 13 residues long. Germline lookup yields CDR1 SGHVS and CDR2 FQNEAQ. Trimming shortened V by 2 bases and J by 4 bases, and 6 bases separated the two germline ends. CDR3 sequence reads: CASSLNRYNEQFF. CDR3 nucleotide sequence: TGTGCCAGCAGCTTAAACAGATACAATGAGCAGTTCTTC.

V gene TRBV3-1 (or the pseudogene TRBV3-2) combines with J gene TRBJ1-1; D possibly corresponds to TRBD1 (5 bases). CDR1 and CDR2 (germline): LGHDT, YNNKEL (reference sequence). The CDR3 is 14 amino acids. With 6 bases removed from V and 1 base from J, the gap between germline ends came to 12 bases. The CDR3 DNA is TGTGCCAGCAGTCCTGGACAAAAGAACACTGAAGCTTTCTTT. It is translated as CASSPGQKNTEAFF.

This clone was counted once. The chain employs TRBV7-8 and TRBJ2-7; D perhaps matches TRBD2 (5 bases). The CDR3 covers 13 residues. CDR1 and CDR2 (germline): SGHVS, FQNEAQ. Trimming pared 2 bases from V and 6 bases from J, leaving 11 bases between. The CDR3 loop reads CASSLNRRGEQYF. The DNA of the CDR3 is TGTGCCAGCAGCTTAAATCGTCGGGGCGAGCAGTACTTC. Full variable domain (remainder filled in from reference TRBV7-8 and TRBJ2-7): GAGVSQSPRYKVAKRGQDVALRCDPISGHVSLFWYQQALGQGPEFLTYFQNEAQLDKSGLPSDRFFAERPEGSVSTLKIQRTQQEDSAVYLCASSLNRRGEQYFGPGTRLTVT.

The V and J genes are TRBV27 and TRBJ2-7; 8 bases are shared with TRBD1. The length of the CDR3 is 14 residues. CDR1 MNHEY and CDR2 SMNVEV come from the germline V gene (reference sequence). V gave up 3 bases and J gave up 4 bases; unmatched junction bases: 5. The CDR3 DNA follows: TGTGCCAGCAGTTTCAGGGGGCCGAAATACGAGCAGTACTTC. As protein: CASSFRGPKYEQYF.

J is TRBJ2-7 and V is TRBV27; the D gene is possibly TRBD1 (6 bases). Trimming removed 3 bases at V and 2 bases at J, with 14 bases between. CDR1 is MNHEY, CDR2 SMNVEV, per germline (reference sequence). CDR3 size: 15 residues. The CDR3 region has the DNA TGTGCCAGCAGTTTCAAGGGGGACGAGACCTACGAGCAGTACTTC. Its protein is CASSFKGDETYEQYF.

The chain combines TRBV5-1 with TRBJ2-5; tentative D call: TRBD1 (5 bases). Germline V gene lookup returns CDR1 SGHRS and CDR2 YFSETQ. V lost 2 bases and J lost 1, with 9 bases in between. This CDR3 contains 14 residues. The chain's CDR3 is CASSFQGSQETQYF. CDR3 coding DNA: TGCGCCAGCAGCTTTCAGGGTTCCCAAGAGACCCAGTACTTC.

The chain joins TRBV9 to TRBJ2-1; 9 bases are shared with TRBD2. Trimming at V came to 3 bases and at J to 8 bases, leaving 3 bases not matched to a gene. In germline, CDR1 is SGDLS, CDR2 YYNGEE. CDR3 size: 13 residues. CDR3 nucleotide sequence: TGTGCCAGCAGCGATGGGACTAGCCATGAGCAGTTCTTC. It codes for CASSDGTSHEQFF.

The rearrangement links TRBV12-3 or TRBV12-4 to TRBJ1-6; no clear D gene. Deletions cut 4 bases from V and 15 bases from J, with 13 bases between. The CDR3 has 12 amino acids. The CDR3 region has the DNA TGTGCCAGCAGTTCCAACAATGGTCTCCTCCACTTT. Translation gives CASSSNNGLLHF.

The chain links TRBV6-5 to TRBJ2-4; TRBD1 agrees at 11 bases. The CDR3 totals 15 residues. Trimming cost V 5 bases and J 5 bases; bases outside gene matches: 5. Germline CDR1 MNHEY, CDR2 SVGAGI. CDR3 amino acids: CASSLGTGGQNIQYF. Here the CDR3 DNA reads TGTGCCAGCAGTCTCGGGACAGGGGGGCAAAACATTCAGTACTTC.

The V call is TRBV23-1, the J call TRBJ2-5, with 8 bases aligning to TRBD1. TRBV23-1 is labeled an ORF, and its function is uncertain. The CDR3 runs 17 residues. V trimming: 0 bases; J trimming: 4 bases; junction bases outside the gene matches: 10. DNA of the CDR3: TGCGCCAGCAGTCAATCCAGGGCAGGGGGCCGTGGAGAGACCCAGTACTTC. Residues: CASSQSRAGGRGETQYF.

A few counts support this clone. V usage is TRBV19 and J usage is TRBJ1-5; 10 bases map to TRBD1. The CDR3 is 16 amino acids. The ends lost 6 bases at V and 6 bases at J; junction bases unmatched: 11. The germline V gene has CDR1 LNHDA and CDR2 SQIVND (reference sequence). CDR3 loop: CASRKPGQGHGQPQHF. In DNA, the CDR3 is TGTGCCAGTAGAAAACCGGGACAGGGGCACGGTCAGCCCCAGCATTTT.

The CDR3 DNA reads as TGTGCCAGCAGCGTAGGCGTGGCCGGGGAGCTGTTTTTT. Amino acid sequence: CASSVGVAGELFF. The rearrangement uses TRBV9 and TRBJ2-2; D is unclear. The germline gives CDR1 SGDLS, CDR2 YYNGEE. V lost 0 bases, J lost 6 bases, and 6 bases lay in between. The CDR3 is 13 amino acids.

V and J are TRBV30 and TRBJ1-1; D is possibly TRBD1 (5 bases). The CDR3 is 12 residues long. CDR1 is GTSNPN, CDR2 SVGIG, per germline (reference sequence). Trimming removed 0 bases at V and 10 bases at J, with 12 bases between. The CDR3 loop is CAWSVTGVAAFF. The CDR3 DNA follows: TGTGCCTGGAGTGTAACAGGAGTTGCAGCTTTCTTT.

The chain employs TRBV5-1 and TRBJ2-2; the match to TRBD1 covers 7 bases. The CDR3 is 16 amino acids. Germline loops: CDR1 SGHRS, CDR2 YFSETQ. Trimming at V came to 4 bases and at J to 4 bases, leaving 10 bases not matched to a gene. CDR3: CASSRGTENPTGELFF. Here the CDR3 DNA reads TGCGCCAGCAGCAGGGGGACAGAGAACCCCACCGGGGAGCTGTTTTTT.

The rearrangement joins TRBV10-1 to TRBJ1-1; D is unresolved. Per germline, CDR1 WNHNN and CDR2 SYGVQD (reference sequence). The CDR3 has 13 residues. V lost 0 bases, J lost 2 bases, and 4 bases lay in between. Here the CDR3 reads CASSESSNTEAFF. Written as DNA, the CDR3 is TGCGCCAGCAGTGAGTCGTCTAACACTGAAGCTTTCTTT.

Only one count was recorded for this clone. The CDR3 DNA sequence: TGTGCCAGCAGCTTAGATCCCCAGGGTCGCCTCTATACCTTC. Translating gives CASSLDPQGRLYTF. This sequence joins TRBV7-9 and TRBJ1-2, with a tentative D call TRBD1 (5 bases). Germline V gene data show CDR1 as SEHNR and CDR2 as FQNEAQ (reference sequence). This CDR3 is built from 14 residues. Between the trimmed V and J ends, which lost 1 base and 14 bases, there was a span of 20 bases.

This clone was picked up one time. This chain joins TRBV28 and TRBJ2-2; TRBD2 matches 8 bases. Germline CDR1 and CDR2: MDHEN and SYDVKM. The CDR3 runs to 16 residues. Trimming took 4 bases from V and 2 from J; bases not matched to a gene: 6. The CDR3 region has the DNA TGTGCCAGCAGTTCGCAGGGACTAGACAACACCGGGGAGCTGTTTTTT. Its translation is CASSSQGLDNTGELFF.

A single count supports this clone. This chain uses TRBV5-5 with TRBJ2-5; possible D gene TRBD1, 6 bases. The germline V gene has CDR1 SGHKS and CDR2 YYEKEE (reference sequence). There are 14 residues in the CDR3. V lost 3 bases and J 3 bases, leaving 12 bases between the germline ends. The CDR3 protein is CASSSTGLKETQYF. CDR3 sequence (DNA): TGTGCCAGCAGCTCGACAGGTCTCAAAGAGACCCAGTACTTC.

The chain carries TRBV6-2 or TRBV6-3 and TRBJ1-2; no reliable D call. Per the germline V gene, CDR1 is MNHEY and CDR2 is SVGEGT. CDR3 length equals 11 residues. The V end lost 8 bases, the J end lost 5 bases, and 9 bases lay between the germline ends. The CDR3 sequence: CASGLGYGYTF. The CDR3 nucleotides are TGTGCCAGCGGCCTCGGTTATGGCTACACCTTC.